A single sample gave rise to the 22 T cell receptor beta chains below, sequenced in a study of T cell responses to AZD1222 COVID-19 vaccine. Generated by immunoSEQ multiplex PCR, the TCRdb table keeps only in-frame clones and is missing some. Of over 100,000 clones in the sample, approximately 90% are singletons; the top ten hold less than 1.3%. The sequencing here drew on peripheral blood, taken 28 days after the second AZD1222 dose. These receptors were taken from an adult who received the AZD1222 COVID-19 vaccine.

The chain joins TRBV28 to TRBJ1-6, with a tentative D call TRBD1 (5 bases). The ends were cut back, 4 bases at V and 0 bases at J, with 16 bases in the middle. CDR1 and CDR2 from the germline V gene are MDHEN and SYDVKM. CDR3 length: 18 amino acids. The CDR3 nucleotides read TGTGCCAGCAGTTCCCTGACTGAAGACAGCTCCTATAATTCACCCCTCCACTTT. Translation gives CASSSLTEDSSYNSPLHF.

This chain links TRBV27 with TRBJ2-6, with 9 bases matching TRBD2. Germline V CDR1 and CDR2: MNHEY, SMNVEV (reference sequence). The J segment lost 0 bases and the V segment lost 5 bases, leaving 8 bases of the junction unmatched. The CDR3 contains 18 residues. CDR3 coding DNA: TGTGCCAGCAGTGGCTACCGCGGGAGGGACTCTGGGGCCAACGTCCTGACTTTC. This encodes CASSGYRGRDSGANVLTF.

Concerning this clone: This CDR3 is missing its conserved last phenylalanine or tryptophan, likely due to a read error. No DNA is shown, since the ends of the CDR3 on it are uncertain; the CDR3 is the one TCRdb lists. The V and J genes are TRBV30 and TRBJ1-6. 10 amino acids form the CDR3, both terminal residues included. Germline-derived CDR1 and CDR2 are GTSNPN and SVGIG (reference sequence). The CDR3 spells CAGLRDILNS.

The chain carries TRBV14 and TRBJ2-3; D ambiguous. CDR3 length equals 11 residues. Trimming cost V 3 bases and J 6 bases, with 4 bases left between them. Germline CDR1 SGHDN, CDR2 FVKESK. The CDR3 nucleotides read TGTGCCAGCAGCCAGCAGGATACGCAGTATTTT. Protein sequence: CASSQQDTQYF.

A remark on this clone: Additional DNA sequences in this sample encode the identical CDR3. The genes are TRBV14 and TRBJ1-6, with unresolved D. This CDR3 region has 13 residues. Germline assignment: CDR1 SGHDN and CDR2 FVKESK. Trimming removed 3 bases at V and 4 bases at J, with 4 bases between. Written as DNA, the CDR3 is TGTGCCAGCAGCCAGGGATATAATTCACCCCTCCACTTT. This translates into CASSQGYNSPLHF. Using reference TRBV14 and TRBJ1-6 for the parts outside the CDR3, the full variable domain is EAGVTQFPSHSVIEKGQTVTLRCDPISGHDNLYWYRRVMGKEIKFLLHFVKESKQDESGMPNNRFLAERTGGTYSTLKVQPAELEDSGVYFCASSQGYNSPLHFGNGTRLTVT.

Comments on this clone: This specimen includes other DNA sequences encoding the same CDR3. The chain uses TRBV9 and TRBJ2-1, with D possibly matching TRBD2 (7 bases). From germline, CDR1 is SGDLS and CDR2 YYNGEE. The CDR3 consists of 14 residues. V lost 0 bases and J lost 9, with 13 bases in between. As DNA, the CDR3 is TGTGCCAGCAGCGTAGGGGGAGGGGGTCGTGAGCAGTTCTTC. Amino acid sequence: CASSVGGGGREQFF.

The chain combines TRBV19 with TRBJ1-1; D uncertain. The CDR3 contains 15 residues. CDR1 is LNHDA and CDR2 is SQIVND in the germline V gene (reference sequence). Trimming cost V 2 bases and J 1 base, with 11 bases left between them. This chain's CDR3 is CASSIRPRGNTEAFF. Written as DNA, the CDR3 is TGTGCCAGTAGTATAAGACCGAGAGGGAACACTGAAGCTTTCTTT.

As DNA, the CDR3 is TGTGCCAGCAGCGGTTCGTGGGGGGAGTCCGTGGGACCCCTCCACTTT. Residues: CASSGSWGESVGPLHF. The J gene is TRBJ1-6, the V gene TRBV21-1. TRBV21-1 is a listed pseudogene. This CDR3 region has 16 residues.

For the CDR3, the DNA is TGTGCCAGCAGCGCAAGGGACAGCTACAATGAGCAGTTCTTC. It codes for CASSARDSYNEQFF. V is TRBV11-2 and J is TRBJ2-1; 7 bases are a match to TRBD1. CDR3 length: 14 amino acids. CDR1 is SGHAT, CDR2 FQNNGV, per germline. V lost 5 bases to trimming and J lost 3 bases; unmatched junction nucleotides: 4.

V gene TRBV30 combines with J gene TRBJ1-2, with 8 bases identical to TRBD1. Germline V gives CDR1 GTSNPN, CDR2 SVGIG (reference sequence). V lost 3 bases and J lost 2; bases outside the gene matches: 11. This CDR3 is built from 16 residues. CDR3 DNA: TGTGCCTGGAGCGCGGACAGGGTGGGTTTAAACTATGGCTACACCTTC. It is translated as CAWSADRVGLNYGYTF.

V and J are TRBV28 and TRBJ1-5; 10 nucleotides line up with TRBD1. This CDR3 is built from 16 residues. J gave up 6 bases and V 4 bases, and 9 bases lay outside the gene matches. Germline CDR1 and CDR2: MDHEN and SYDVKM. CDR3 in amino acids: CASSSSGTGVPQPQHF. Written as DNA, the CDR3 is TGTGCCAGCAGTTCCTCCGGGACAGGGGTCCCTCAGCCCCAGCATTTT.

This chain uses TRBV14 with TRBJ2-7; D call uncertain. The CDR3 runs to 14 residues. The germline V gene has CDR1 SGHDN and CDR2 FVKESK. V lost 0 bases and J 0 bases, leaving 6 bases between the germline ends. The CDR3 region has the DNA TGTGCCAGCAGCCAAGACAGGAGCTCCTACGAGCAGTACTTC. This encodes CASSQDRSSYEQYF. Drawing the rest from reference TRBV14 and TRBJ2-7, the complete variable domain is EAGVTQFPSHSVIEKGQTVTLRCDPISGHDNLYWYRRVMGKEIKFLLHFVKESKQDESGMPNNRFLAERTGGTYSTLKVQPAELEDSGVYFCASSQDRSSYEQYFGPGTRLTVT.

This chain connects TRBV5-4 to TRBJ1-2; TRBD1 agrees at 8 bases. V trimming: 0 bases; J trimming: 7 bases; junction bases outside the gene matches: 2. The CDR3 runs 13 residues. CDR1 SGHNT and CDR2 YYREEE come from the germline V gene (reference sequence). The CDR3 nucleotides read TGTGCCAGCAGCTTGGCAGGGGGCGGTGGCTACACCTTC. Translated: CASSLAGGGGYTF. The whole variable domain, remainder taken from reference TRBV5-4 and TRBJ1-2, is ETGVTQSPTHLIKTRGQQVTLRCSSQSGHNTVSWYQQALGQGPQFIFQYYREEENGRGNFPPRFSGLQFPNYSSELNVNALELDDSALYLCASSLAGGGGYTFGSGTRLTVV.

The gene calls are TRBV7-9 and TRBJ2-1; 11 bases map to TRBD2. CDR1 and CDR2 (germline): SEHNR, FQNEAQ (reference sequence). With 1 base clipped from V and 7 bases from J, the junction kept 6 bases outside the gene matches. The CDR3 spans 16 residues. The CDR3 region has the DNA TGTGCCAGCAGCTTAGTTGGTAGCGGGAGGGGTAATGAGCAGTTCTTC. Residues: CASSLVGSGRGNEQFF.

This rearrangement joins TRBV3-1 (or the pseudogene TRBV3-2) to TRBJ1-2; D ambiguous. The germline gives CDR1 LGHDT, CDR2 YNNKEL (reference sequence). V lost 0 bases, J lost 2 bases, and 10 bases lay in between. This CDR3 region has 15 residues. CDR3 loop: CASSQEQRLNYGYTF. CDR3 nucleotide sequence: TGTGCCAGCAGCCAAGAACAGAGACTGAACTATGGCTACACCTTC.

CDR3 in amino acids: CASSKFHYGYTF. The CDR3 DNA reads TGTGCCAGCAGTAAGTTCCATTATGGCTACACCTTC. The genes are TRBV28 and TRBJ1-2, with D hard to call. The CDR3 spans 12 residues. From germline, CDR1 is MDHEN and CDR2 SYDVKM. The V end lost 5 bases, the J end lost 5 bases, and 9 bases lay between the germline ends.

The chain recombines TRBV5-6 with TRBJ1-2; perhaps TRBD1 as D (6 bases). Germline CDR1 SGHDT, CDR2 YYEEEE. This CDR3 has 17 residues. Deletions cut 4 bases from V and 7 bases from J, with 26 bases between. The CDR3 DNA follows: TGTGCCAGCAGCCTCAGGAGGGACACCGAGGGTGTAGGTGGCTACACCTTC. It is translated as CASSLRRDTEGVGGYTF. Together with reference TRBV5-6 and TRBJ1-2, the CDR3 gives the full variable domain: DAGVTQSPTHLIKTRGQQVTLRCSPKSGHDTVSWYQQALGQGPQFIFQYYEEEERQRGNFPDRFSGHQFPNYSSELNVNALLLGDSALYLCASSLRRDTEGVGGYTFGSGTRLTVV.

The CDR3 is CASSQVADEQYF. CDR3 in DNA: TGTGCCAGCAGCCAAGTAGCGGATGAGCAGTACTTC. This sequence joins TRBV3-1 (or the pseudogene TRBV3-2) and TRBJ2-7, with D maybe TRBD2 (6 bases). This CDR3 region has 12 residues. The V gene's germline CDR1 is LGHDT and CDR2 YNNKEL (reference sequence). V lost 1 base, J lost 7 bases, and 8 bases lay in between.

V gene TRBV5-1 combines with J gene TRBJ2-7, with 8 bases identical to TRBD1. With 4 bases clipped from V and 5 bases from J, the junction kept 11 bases outside the gene matches. The CDR3 has 15 residues. The germline gives CDR1 SGHRS, CDR2 YFSETQ. CDR3 amino acids: CASSLGGTGMDEQYF. CDR3 sequence (DNA): TGCGCCAGCAGCCTAGGGGGGACAGGAATGGACGAGCAGTACTTC.

The chain links TRBV19 to TRBJ1-2; possibly TRBD1 for D (5 bases). This CDR3 region has 14 residues. Trimming removed 11 bases at V and 2 bases at J, with 18 bases between. Germline V gives CDR1 LNHDA, CDR2 SQIVND (reference sequence). CDR3 in amino acids: CAAARGGMNYGYTF. The CDR3 DNA is TGTGCCGCAGCCCGGGGGGGAATGAACTATGGCTACACCTTC.

The J gene is TRBJ2-1, the V gene TRBV5-1; D gene ambiguous. CDR1 is SGHRS and CDR2 is YFSETQ in the germline V gene. The CDR3 is 13 residues long. The V end was cut by 4 bases, the J end by 3 bases, with 8 bases between. For the CDR3, the DNA is TGCGCCAGCAGCATCGGGCACTACAATGAGCAGTTCTTC. This gives the protein CASSIGHYNEQFF.

The genes are TRBV7-8 and TRBJ2-5; D may be TRBD1 or TRBD2 (5 bases each). Germline CDR1 and CDR2: SGHVS and FQNEAQ. This CDR3 has 14 residues. Trimming left V 3 bases short and J 4 bases short, with 12 bases between. The CDR3 is CASSFGAGGETQYF. The CDR3 nucleotides are TGTGCCAGCAGCTTTGGGGCGGGCGGAGAGACCCAGTACTTC. The whole variable domain, filled in from reference TRBV7-8 and TRBJ2-5, reads GAGVSQSPRYKVAKRGQDVALRCDPISGHVSLFWYQQALGQGPEFLTYFQNEAQLDKSGLPSDRFFAERPEGSVSTLKIQRTQQEDSAVYLCASSFGAGGETQYFGPGTRLLVL.